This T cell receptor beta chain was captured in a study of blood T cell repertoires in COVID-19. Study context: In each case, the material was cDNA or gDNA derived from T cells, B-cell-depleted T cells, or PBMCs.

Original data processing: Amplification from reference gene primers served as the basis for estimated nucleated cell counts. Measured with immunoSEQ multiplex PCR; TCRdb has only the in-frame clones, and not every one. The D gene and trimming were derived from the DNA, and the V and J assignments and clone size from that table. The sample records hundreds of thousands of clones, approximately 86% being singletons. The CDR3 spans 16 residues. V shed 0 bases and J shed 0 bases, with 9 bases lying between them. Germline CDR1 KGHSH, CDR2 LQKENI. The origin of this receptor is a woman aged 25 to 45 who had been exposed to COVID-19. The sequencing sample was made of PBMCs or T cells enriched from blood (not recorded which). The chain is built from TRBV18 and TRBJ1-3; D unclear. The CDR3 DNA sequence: TGTGCCAGCTCACCACCATTGCGTATCTCTGGAAACACCATATATTTT. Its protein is CASSPPLRISGNTIYF.